The 15 T cell receptor beta chains listed next were all sequenced from one sample in a study of shared clonotypes between healthy human individuals. Generated by immunoSEQ multiplex PCR, the TCRdb table keeps only in-frame clones and is missing some. The data show hundreds of thousands of clones, 97% seen once. The sample consisted of naive CD4+ T cells sorted from blood. Subset defined: CD45RA+ positively selected. These receptor sequences come from a woman aged 25-40 years in good health.

This chain joins TRBV12-2 and TRBJ2-2; TRBD2, the table's D call, lacks a check against the DNA. TRBV12-2 is deemed a pseudogene. This CDR3 is built from 13 residues. DNA for the CDR3: TGTGCAAGTCGTCCCGAGGGCACCGGGGAGCTGTTTTTT. Translation gives CASRPEGTGELFF.

The rearrangement links TRBV18 to TRBJ1-3; 7 bases agree with TRBD1. This CDR3 spans 16 amino acids. J was trimmed by 0 bases and V by 5 bases; bases with no gene match: 7. Germline V gives CDR1 KGHSH, CDR2 LQKENI. CDR3 in amino acids: CASSKVGTASGNTIYF. The CDR3 region has the DNA TGTGCCAGCTCAAAAGTAGGGACAGCCTCTGGAAACACCATATATTTT. Together with reference TRBV18 and TRBJ1-3, the CDR3 gives the full variable domain: NAGVMQNPRHLVRRRGQEARLRCSPMKGHSHVYWYRQLPEEGLKFMVYLQKENIIDESGMPKERFSAEFPKEGPSILRIQQVVRGDSAAYFCASSKVGTASGNTIYFGEGSWLTVV.

This clone came up a few times. This chain links TRBV27 with TRBJ2-2; D is perhaps TRBD1 (5 bases). The CDR3 is made up of 14 amino acids. Trimming left V 6 bases short and J 2 bases short, with 10 bases between. CDR1 and CDR2 (germline): MNHEY, SMNVEV (reference sequence). The CDR3 DNA sequence: TGTGCCAGCAGAGACAGTGGAAACACCGGGGAGCTGTTTTTT. Translating gives CASRDSGNTGELFF.

This chain uses TRBV6-1 with TRBJ1-3; D might be TRBD1 (5 bases). V was shortened by 6 bases and J by 2 bases, with 8 bases between the two germline ends. Germline V gene sequence: CDR1 MNHNS, CDR2 SASEGT. The CDR3 runs 13 residues. CDR3 loop: CASSGGAGNTIYF. CDR3 coding DNA: TGTGCCAGCAGCGGAGGGGCTGGAAACACCATATATTTT.

The chain uses TRBV13 and TRBJ2-7; a possible D gene is TRBD1 (5 bases). Trimming removed 5 bases from V and 1 base from J, with 21 bases in between. The V gene's germline CDR1 is PRHDT and CDR2 FYEKMQ (reference sequence). CDR3 length: 17 amino acids. The CDR3: CASSPGWKGPRSYEQYF. Here the CDR3 DNA reads TGTGCCAGCAGCCCAGGGTGGAAGGGGCCCCGATCCTACGAGCAGTACTTC.

CDR3: CAWIGAGTGSRAFF. The DNA for the CDR3 is TGTGCCTGGATCGGCGCCGGGACAGGTTCAAGGGCTTTCTTT. The chain employs TRBV30 and TRBJ1-1, with 8 bases fitting TRBD1. V lost 4 bases to trimming and J lost 11 bases; unmatched junction nucleotides: 15. Germline lookup yields CDR1 GTSNPN and CDR2 SVGIG (reference sequence). This CDR3 is built from 14 residues.

This chain connects TRBV19 to TRBJ1-1; 8 nucleotides match TRBD1. The CDR3 contains 14 residues. V trimming: 7 bases; J trimming: 5 bases; junction bases outside the gene matches: 9. Germline lookup yields CDR1 LNHDA and CDR2 SQIVND (reference sequence). The CDR3 nucleotides read TGTGCCAGTACCTCCGGACAGGGACTAACTGAAGCTTTCTTT. The encoded protein is CASTSGQGLTEAFF. The full variable domain, completed using reference TRBV19 and TRBJ1-1, is DGGITQSPKYLFRKEGQNVTLSCEQNLNHDAMYWYRQDPGQGLRLIYYSQIVNDFQKGDIAEGYSVSREKKESFPLTVTSAQKNPTAFYLCASTSGQGLTEAFFGQGTRLTVV.

This chain uses TRBV5-1 with TRBJ2-3, with 7 bases matching TRBD2. Germline CDR1 SGHRS, CDR2 YFSETQ. This CDR3 is 14 amino acids long. After removal of 5 bases from V and 2 bases from J, the junction contained 5 bases not matched to a gene. CDR3 protein: CASRSLAATDTQYF. The CDR3, as DNA: TGCGCCAGCAGGTCTCTAGCGGCCACAGATACGCAGTATTTT.

The chain links TRBV5-1 to TRBJ2-3; D unclear. CDR3 length: 12 amino acids. Germline CDR1 reads SGHRS; CDR2 reads YFSETQ. V was shortened by 5 bases and J by 5 bases, with 9 bases between the two germline ends. In nucleotides, the CDR3 is TGCGCCAGCAGGGGTGCCCTAGATACGCAGTATTTT. Protein product: CASRGALDTQYF. Full variable domain (remainder filled in from reference TRBV5-1 and TRBJ2-3): KAGVTQTPRYLIKTRGQQVTLSCSPISGHRSVSWYQQTPGQGLQFLFEYFSETQRNKGNFPGRFSGRQFSNSRSEMNVSTLELGDSALYLCASRGALDTQYFGPGTRLTVL.

This chain connects TRBV10-3 to TRBJ2-7; 11 nucleotides line up with TRBD2. Germline-derived CDR1 and CDR2 are ENHRY and SYGVKD. The V gene end was trimmed by 0 bases and the J gene end by 6 bases; junction bases not matched to a gene: 7. This CDR3 has 16 residues. The CDR3, as DNA: TGTGCCATCAGTGAGTCGATAGCGGGAGGGCCCCCCGAGCAGTACTTC. Its protein is CAISESIAGGPPEQYF.

The rearrangement joins TRBV7-9 to TRBJ1-4; possible D gene TRBD1, 5 bases. CDR1 is SEHNR and CDR2 is FQNEAQ in the germline V gene (reference sequence). The CDR3 has 16 residues. Trimming left V 5 bases short and J 7 bases short, with 20 bases between. CDR3 loop: CASSEKSGIVGEKLFF. DNA of the CDR3: TGTGCCAGCAGCGAGAAATCAGGGATCGTTGGTGAAAAACTGTTTTTT.

J is TRBJ1-2 and V is TRBV15; no clear D gene. The germline V and J ends were trimmed by 4 bases and 5 bases, with 14 bases remaining between them. Germline CDR1 is LNHNV and CDR2 is YYDKDF (reference sequence). This CDR3 contains 14 residues. The CDR3 DNA follows: TGTGCCACCAGCAAAGCCAGGACCATTTATGGCTACACCTTC. Translated, it gives CATSKARTIYGYTF. The full variable domain, its missing parts supplied by reference TRBV15 and TRBJ1-2, is DAMVIQNPRYQVTQFGKPVTLSCSQTLNHNVMYWYQQKSSQAPKLLFHYYDKDFNNEADTPDNFQSRRPNTSFCFLDIRSPGLGDTAMYLCATSKARTIYGYTFGSGTRLTVV.

CDR3 protein: CASSEGGRLAEAFF. The CDR3 DNA sequence: TGCGCCAGCAGTGAAGGGGGCCGGCTGGCTGAAGCTTTCTTT. V usage is TRBV10-1 and J usage is TRBJ1-1; 7 bases align to TRBD1. CDR3 length: 14 residues. Looked up from germline, CDR1 is WNHNN and CDR2 is SYGVQD (reference sequence). Unmatched junction bases numbered 7, after V lost 3 bases and J lost 6 bases.

The chain has TRBV9 and TRBJ2-3, with D possibly matching TRBD1 (6 bases). Germline CDR1 SGDLS, CDR2 YYNGEE. Trimming shortened V by 3 bases and J by 5 bases, and 19 bases separated the two germline ends. The CDR3 contains 16 residues. The CDR3 loop is CASSATQGWGGDTQYF. The CDR3, as DNA: TGTGCCAGCAGCGCAACACAGGGTTGGGGTGGAGATACGCAGTATTTT. Complete variable domain (other parts from reference TRBV9 and TRBJ2-3): DSGVTQTPKHLITATGQRVTLRCSPRSGDLSVYWYQQSLDQGLQFLIQYYNGEERAKGNILERFSAQQFPDLHSELNLSSLELGDSALYFCASSATQGWGGDTQYFGPGTRLTVL.

This chain connects TRBV4-1 to TRBJ2-1; possibly TRBD2 for D (6 bases). CDR3 length: 17 amino acids. V lost 4 bases and J 2 bases, leaving 18 bases between the germline ends. The germline gives CDR1 MGHRA, CDR2 YSYEKL. As DNA, the CDR3 is TGCGCCAGCAGCCCTACTGTGCTTGGCGGGGCCTACAATGAGCAGTTCTTC. This codes for CASSPTVLGGAYNEQFF.